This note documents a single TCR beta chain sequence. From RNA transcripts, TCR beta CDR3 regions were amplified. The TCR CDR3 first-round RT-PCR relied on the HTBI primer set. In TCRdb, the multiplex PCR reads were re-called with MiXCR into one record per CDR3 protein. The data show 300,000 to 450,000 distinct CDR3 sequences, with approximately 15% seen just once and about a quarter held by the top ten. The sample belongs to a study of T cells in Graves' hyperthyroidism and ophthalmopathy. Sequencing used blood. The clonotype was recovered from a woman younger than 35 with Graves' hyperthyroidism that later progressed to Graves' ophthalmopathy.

The CDR3 bases are TGTGCCAGTAGTACCGGGACCGAGGATCGGAATGAGCAGTTCTTC. It codes for CASSTGTEDRNEQFF. This sequence joins TRBV19 and TRBJ2-1; D is possibly TRBD1 or TRBD2 (5 bases each). The CDR3 is 15 residues long. V dropped 4 bases and J dropped 7 bases, with 17 bases sitting between them. Germline V gene sequence: CDR1 LNHDA, CDR2 SQIVND (reference sequence).